This TCR beta chain was sequenced for a study of T cells in Graves' hyperthyroidism and ophthalmopathy (dated by TCRdb to between 2017 and 2020). Concerning the study at large: Peripheral blood was collected at initial diagnosis, before any treatment. Following sampling, methimazole starting at 30 mg daily was given to hyperthyroidism patients, and high-dose intravenous methylprednisolone was given to ophthalmopathy patients. The paper reports TCR Vbeta CDR3 sequencing of 135 peripheral blood samples: 43 ophthalmopathy, fewer than 80 hyperthyroidism and around 17 progressor patients. The 100 or so discovery patients were divided at random into training and test sets in a 7:3 ratio. Whether ophthalmopathy could be predicted prospectively was tested in an independent validation cohort made up of 18 to 20 hyperthyroidism patients plus 17 patients who later progressed to ophthalmopathy. In roughly six Graves' hyperthyroidism patients, the study also compared T-cell repertoires from thyroid tissue with T-cell repertoires from blood. To identify TCR V-J signatures that set the groups apart, the researchers used a discovery cohort of roughly 100 patients, made up of under 45 with Graves' ophthalmopathy and 57 with stable Graves' hyperthyroidism.

The CDR3 spans 15 residues, from the cysteine through the phenylalanine. The retained sequence is limited to the CDR3, 45 bases, with the frame set at the first base. The germline ends are 13 bases apart after V is trimmed by 4 bases and J by 1 base. CDR1 MNHNS and CDR2 SASEGT are derived from the germline V gene. The TCR beta CDR3 regions were amplified from RNA transcripts. For the first round of RT-PCR on the TCR CDR3, the HTBI primer set was used together with the Qiagen OneStep RT-PCR kit. Libraries were constructed in a second round of multiplex PCR, after which size selection and purification were performed. The libraries were sequenced on an Illumina HiSeq2000 using paired-end 100 bp reads. As for the original processing: SOAPnuke was used to process the raw data, throwing out any read that contained adapters or uncalled bases, had a mean Phred below 15, or lacked an exact constant-primer or identifier match. High-quality paired reads were merged with COPE v1.2.5, and unique nucleotide sequences were defined as clonotypes. Clonotypes were aligned to IMGT TRBV, TRBD and TRBJ reference segments using MiTCR v1.1. The analysis was restricted to V-J combinations with a frequency above 0.0001, which together covered 99.2% of the repertoires. A TCS score was defined as the ratio between F50 (clonal expansion) and ExV (chaos), using BLOSUM62-based TCRdist between CDR3 peptides within each V-J. Welch's t-statistics and random forest reduced 450 to 600 V-J features to 13, which were used in a naive Bayes classifier (R e1071). The raw public data were reprocessed by TCRdb itself: fastp quality trimming at Q25, MiXCR clonotype calling, in-frame beta chains only. Identical CDR3 protein sequences are pooled into one entry, listed with their most common genes and DNA. The V and J calls were determined by TCRdb, not by the authors. Present in this sample are some 560,000 distinct CDR3 sequences, approximately 14% of which were seen just once. The ten largest account for under 8% of the sample.

Graves' hyperthyroidism was defined as stable when no progression to ophthalmopathy occurred over 18 months of follow-up. Hyperthyroidism patients were newly diagnosed, with disease duration under 2 months, and aged 18 to 65 years. Any patient with an uncontrolled infection, another autoimmune disease, pregnancy or lactation was excluded. Diagnoses relied on clinical symptoms, serum thyroxine and TRAb, thyroid ultrasound and orbital computed tomography. PBMCs were isolated from around 10 ml of fresh peripheral blood by Ficoll-Paque density gradient centrifugation. Total RNA was extracted using Trizol reagent, and RNA quality was assessed on an Agilent 2100 Bioanalyzer. Ten or more counts support this clonotype. Which antigen it targets is not known. Nothing much larger sits one base from this clone, and base qualities are not available. Results the study describes overall, beyond this receptor: No statistical method was used to fix the sample size in advance, and group allocation was not hidden from the investigators. Most expanded thyroid clonotypes (frequency above 0.001) were also found in blood, which suggests that blood repertoires may mirror thyroid immune responses. In validation, the model predicted progression to ophthalmopathy with roughly 66% sensitivity and over 72% specificity, a median of 6.5 months before onset. A model built on a 13 V-J signature distinguished ophthalmopathy from stable hyperthyroidism, reaching 85% to 90% sensitivity and under 84% specificity in cross-validation and 80%/75% in testing.

The chain is made from TRBV6-1 and TRBJ1-1; the D segment could be TRBD1, given 5 matching bases. Sequenced: blood. The TCR sequence derives from a woman under 40 with Graves' hyperthyroidism. CDR3 sequence: CASSVWGSKNTEAFF. The base sequence is TGTGCCAGCAGTGTATGGGGGAGCAAGAACACTGAAGCTTTCTTT.